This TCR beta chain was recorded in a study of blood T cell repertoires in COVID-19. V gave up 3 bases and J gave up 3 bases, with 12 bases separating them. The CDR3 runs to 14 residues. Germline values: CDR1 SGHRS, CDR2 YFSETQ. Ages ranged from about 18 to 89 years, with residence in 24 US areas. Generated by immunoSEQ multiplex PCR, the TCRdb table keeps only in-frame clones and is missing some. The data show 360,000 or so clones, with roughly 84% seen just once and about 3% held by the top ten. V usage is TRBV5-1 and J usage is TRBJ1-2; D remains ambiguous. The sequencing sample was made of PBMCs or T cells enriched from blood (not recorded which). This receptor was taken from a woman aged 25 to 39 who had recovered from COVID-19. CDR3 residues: CASSSEVFDYGYTF. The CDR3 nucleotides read TGCGCCAGCAGCTCGGAGGTCTTTGACTATGGCTACACCTTC.